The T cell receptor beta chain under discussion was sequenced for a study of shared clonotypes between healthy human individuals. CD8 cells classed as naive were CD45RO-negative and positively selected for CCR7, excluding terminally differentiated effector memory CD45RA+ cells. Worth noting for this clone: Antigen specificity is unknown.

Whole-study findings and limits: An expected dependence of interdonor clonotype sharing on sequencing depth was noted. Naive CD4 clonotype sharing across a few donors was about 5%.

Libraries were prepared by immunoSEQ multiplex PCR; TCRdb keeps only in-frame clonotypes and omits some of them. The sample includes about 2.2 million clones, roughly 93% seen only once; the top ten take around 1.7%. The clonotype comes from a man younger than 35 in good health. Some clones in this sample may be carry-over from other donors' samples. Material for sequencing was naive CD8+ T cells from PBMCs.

CDR3 nucleotides: TGTGCCAGCAGTACCGGGACTAGTCTCTACGAGCAGTACTTC. Translation gives CASSTGTSLYEQYF. The J gene is TRBJ2-7, the V gene TRBV5-4; 8 nucleotides match TRBD2. Unmatched junction bases numbered 7, after V lost 5 bases and J lost 3 bases. The CDR3 spans 14 residues. CDR1 and CDR2 from the germline V gene are SGHNT and YYREEE (reference sequence). Variable domain in full (rest from reference TRBV5-4 and TRBJ2-7): ETGVTQSPTHLIKTRGQQVTLRCSSQSGHNTVSWYQQALGQGPQFIFQYYREEENGRGNFPPRFSGLQFPNYSSELNVNALELDDSALYLCASSTGTSLYEQYFGPGTRLTVT.